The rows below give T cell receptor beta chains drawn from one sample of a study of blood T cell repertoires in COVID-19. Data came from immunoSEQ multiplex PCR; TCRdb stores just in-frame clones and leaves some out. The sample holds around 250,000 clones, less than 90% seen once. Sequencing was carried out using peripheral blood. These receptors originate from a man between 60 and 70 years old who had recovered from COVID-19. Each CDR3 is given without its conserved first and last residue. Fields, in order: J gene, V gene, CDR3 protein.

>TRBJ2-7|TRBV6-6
ASSPRGPLAGGNYEQY
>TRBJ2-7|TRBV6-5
ASSQDSYYEQY
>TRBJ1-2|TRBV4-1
ASSPGQLNYGYT
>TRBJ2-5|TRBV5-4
ASSLPREQETQY
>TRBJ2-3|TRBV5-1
ASSNIAGGEDTQY
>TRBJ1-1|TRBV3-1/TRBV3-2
ASVSGVEAF
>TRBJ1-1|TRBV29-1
SVESLPNTEAF
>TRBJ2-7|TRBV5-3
ARSRGKIGHLGEQY
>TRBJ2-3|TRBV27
ASSWNLGTGSTDTQY
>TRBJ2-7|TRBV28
ASSYTGGRYEQY
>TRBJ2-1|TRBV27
ASSSDRGSYNEQF
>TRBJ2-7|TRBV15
ATSSPGLSYEQY
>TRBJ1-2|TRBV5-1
ASSGMDWTGSYGYT
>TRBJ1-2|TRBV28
ALSGTGRNYGYT
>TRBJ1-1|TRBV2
ASSRDSLTEAF
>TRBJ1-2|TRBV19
ASSPGLNGYT
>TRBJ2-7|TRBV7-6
ASSLGAGGPYEQY
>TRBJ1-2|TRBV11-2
ASSFSRGGYGYT
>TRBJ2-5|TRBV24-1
ATSDFGGETQY
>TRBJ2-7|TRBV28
ASSFEREIPYEQY
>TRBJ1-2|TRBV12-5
ASGPTDRGRNYGYT
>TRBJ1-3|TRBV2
ASSEQGSRNTIY
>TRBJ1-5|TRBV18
ASSPTRGNSNQPQH
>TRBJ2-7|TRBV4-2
ASSPTGKSSYEQY
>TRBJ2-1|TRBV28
ASSEPGQGTYNEQF
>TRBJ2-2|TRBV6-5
ASSSTGTDVSGELF
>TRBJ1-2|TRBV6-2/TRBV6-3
ASSSPGQGDYGYT
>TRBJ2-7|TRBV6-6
ASSPFGAGGEQY
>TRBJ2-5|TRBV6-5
ASNRGREETQY
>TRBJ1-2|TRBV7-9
ASSSNYGYT
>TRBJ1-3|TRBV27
ASSSHSIPGVGNTIY
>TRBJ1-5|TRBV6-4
ASSSSLNQPQH
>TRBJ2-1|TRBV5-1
ASSREGADQQF
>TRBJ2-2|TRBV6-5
ASSLRGRLNTGELF
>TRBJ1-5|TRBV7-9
ASSLGTATSNQPQH
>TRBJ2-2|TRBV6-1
ASSDRGTDTGELF
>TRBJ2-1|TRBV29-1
SVESTGYSQF
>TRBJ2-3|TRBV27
ASSNFSGRVSDTQY
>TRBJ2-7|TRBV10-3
AIRGTSVSSYEQY
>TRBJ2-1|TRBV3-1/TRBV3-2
ASSPRLGRRNEQF
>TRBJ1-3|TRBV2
ASSKDRGNTIY
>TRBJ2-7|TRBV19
ASSRPGRGSYEQY
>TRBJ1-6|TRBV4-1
ASSHGQGLDSPLH
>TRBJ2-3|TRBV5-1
ASSLDGGGSTDTQY
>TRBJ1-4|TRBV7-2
ASSLIAGHLNEKLF
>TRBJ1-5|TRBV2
ASSDQLGNQPQH
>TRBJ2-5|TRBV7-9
ASSATRTSGSEETQY
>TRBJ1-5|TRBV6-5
ASSLFQNQPQH
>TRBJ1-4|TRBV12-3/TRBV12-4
ASSLSGGKLF